This entry describes one TCR beta chain. These data are taken from a study of blood T cell repertoires in COVID-19. Whole-study context: Sources were T cells, B-cell-depleted T cells, or PBMCs; the material itself was cDNA or gDNA.

This table comes from immunoSEQ multiplex PCR, and its TCRdb copy is limited to in-frame clones, with some not included. The sample shows approximately 350,000 clones, more than 70% of them seen only once. This clonotype was obtained from a man aged 40-50 years with acute or convalescent COVID-19. Sequencing was carried out using peripheral blood.

The CDR3 nucleotides are TGCGCCAGCAGCCACCCCCGACTAGTTAGGTCCTACAATGAGCAGTTCTTC. The encoded protein is CASSHPRLVRSYNEQFF. The chain recombines TRBV4-1 with TRBJ2-1; tentative D call: TRBD2 (6 bases). Per germline, CDR1 MGHRA and CDR2 YSYEKL. The V gene lost 3 bases and the J gene lost 1 base, with 16 bases spanning the gap. The CDR3 sequence is 17 residues long.